Listed below are T cell receptor beta chains from one sample, sequenced in a study of PD-L1 blockade in urothelial cancer. The table came from immunoSEQ multiplex PCR; TCRdb's copy has only in-frame clones and leaves some out. The repertoire holds about 63,000 clones, approximately 80% seen once, with 3.2% in the top ten. The source was PBMCs, collected around atezolizumab (anti-PD-L1) treatment. The origin of the receptors is a man in his 70s with urothelial cancer. CDR3s include the opening cysteine and the closing phenylalanine or tryptophan. The D gene is left open where the match is weak. The size of a clone is reported for some rows only, either as once, few or many, or as a class for expanded clones.

j_call	d_call	clone_size	v_call	cdr3_nt	cdr3_aa
TRBJ2-2	.	.	TRBV2	TGTGCCAGCAGTATTCGACAGTCTGGGTACACCGGGGAGCTGTTTTTT	CASSIRQSGYTGELFF
TRBJ2-7	TRBD2	few	TRBV19	TGTGCCAGTAGTATGGGGCTAGCGGGCAGCCACGAGCAGTACTTC	CASSMGLAGSHEQYF
TRBJ2-1	TRBD1	.	TRBV25-1	TGTGCCAGCAGTGATTTGGGACAGTTCAGCTACAATGAGCAGTTCTTC	CASSDLGQFSYNEQFF
TRBJ2-1	TRBD2	.	TRBV7-2	TGTGCCAGCAGGCCCTCGGGTTTAGCGGGAGTCGGTGAGCAGTTCTTC	CASRPSGLAGVGEQFF
TRBJ2-2	TRBD2	.	TRBV19	TGTGCCTCCAAAGGACTAGCGGGAGAAACGAACACCGGGGAGCTGTTTTTT	CASKGLAGETNTGELFF
TRBJ1-5	TRBD1	once	TRBV28	TGTGCCAGCAGTTTAGGGACAGGGGTCGATCAGCCCCAGCATTTT	CASSLGTGVDQPQHF
TRBJ2-7	TRBD2	.	TRBV9	TGTGCCAGCAGCGTAGCGGGAGGAGTCGAGCAGTACTTC	CASSVAGGVEQYF
TRBJ2-3	.	.	TRBV5-4	TGTGCCAGCAGTCCACAGGGCCTGAGGACAGATACGCAGTATTTT	CASSPQGLRTDTQYF
TRBJ1-6	.	.	TRBV30	TGTGCCTGGAGTCCGGCGGGGGGCTCTAGGTCACCCCTCCACTTT	CAWSPAGGSRSPLHF
TRBJ1-1	TRBD1	.	TRBV9	TGTGCCAGCAGCGTAGGTGGGGGGACAGCGAACACTGAAGCTTTCTTT	CASSVGGGTANTEAFF
TRBJ2-2	TRBD2	.	TRBV14	TGTGCCAGCAGCCAAGCTAGCGGGAGGATTAACACCGGGGAGCTGTTTTTT	CASSQASGRINTGELFF
TRBJ2-2	TRBD2	.	TRBV7-2	TGTGCCAGCAGCTTAGTGACTAGCGGGAAAGCCGGGGAGCTGTTTTTT	CASSLVTSGKAGELFF
TRBJ1-1	.	once	TRBV6-5	TGTGCCAGCGTGGACAGTGCGAACACTGAAGCTTTCTTT	CASVDSANTEAFF
TRBJ2-3	.	.	TRBV9	TGTGCCAGCAGCCGTCGGGACTCTTCCACAGATACGCAGTATTTT	CASSRRDSSTDTQYF
TRBJ2-5	TRBD1	.	TRBV30	TGTGCCTGGAGTTCCGGACAGGTACCAGAGACCCAGTACTTC	CAWSSGQVPETQYF
TRBJ2-1	TRBD2	.	TRBV5-1	TGCGCCAGCAGCTTCCTAGCGGGAGCATACAATGAGCAGTTCTTC	CASSFLAGAYNEQFF
TRBJ2-3	TRBD2	.	TRBV11-3	TGTGCCAGCAGCTCTAGCGGGAGCACAGATACGCAGTATTTT	CASSSSGSTDTQYF
TRBJ2-7	.	.	TRBV7-8	TGTGCCAGCAGCTTAGCGTACAGGGAGTATGATGAGCAGTACTTC	CASSLAYREYDEQYF
TRBJ2-5	.	.	TRBV10-3	TGTGCCATCAGTGCTGAGAAAGAGACCCAGTACTTC	CAISAEKETQYF
TRBJ1-3	TRBD1	.	TRBV6-1	TGTGCCAGCAGTGGATTGACAGGGATCTCTGGAAACACCATATATTTT	CASSGLTGISGNTIYF
TRBJ1-3	.	.	TRBV5-1	TGCGCCAGCAGTAGGCAGGGAGGAAACACCATATATTTT	CASSRQGGNTIYF
TRBJ1-1	TRBD1	once	TRBV19	TGTGCCAGTAGTACCCGACAGGGCGACACTGAAGCTTTCTTT	CASSTRQGDTEAFF
TRBJ1-5	TRBD1	.	TRBV2	TGTGCCAGCAGCCTCGACAGGGGGCTTGGAGATCAGCCCCAGCATTTT	CASSLDRGLGDQPQHF
TRBJ1-6	.	.	TRBV2	TGTGCCAGCAGGGGGGGAGGGGCCCGGTCACCCCTCCACTTT	CASRGGGARSPLHF
TRBJ2-1	.	.	TRBV15	TGTGCCACCAGGCAGAGCGGCAGATACAATGAGCAGTTCTTC	CATRQSGRYNEQFF
TRBJ2-7	.	.	TRBV19	TGTGCCAGTAGTATGGGGCAGGGCGCCGTCTACGAGCAGTACTTC	CASSMGQGAVYEQYF
TRBJ2-3	.	.	TRBV28	TGTGCCAGCAGTTTATCTTCCAGGGTAGATACGCAGTATTTT	CASSLSSRVDTQYF
TRBJ1-6	.	.	TRBV25-1	TGTGCCAGCACCGCTACAGGGATTAATTCACCCCTCCACTTT	CASTATGINSPLHF
TRBJ2-3	.	.	TRBV2	TGTGCCAGCACCGCCGGCCCGGGGTCCCCAGATACGCAGTATTTT	CASTAGPGSPDTQYF
TRBJ2-7	TRBD1	few	TRBV11-2	TGTGCCAGCAGCTTAGGGGCTGGACAGGGGGCTTACGAGCAGTACTTC	CASSLGAGQGAYEQYF
TRBJ2-2	.	.	TRBV2	TGTGCCAGCAGTGTTCGGCAGGGCGGCACCGGGGAGCTGTTTTTT	CASSVRQGGTGELFF
TRBJ1-1	.	.	TRBV5-5	TGTGCCAGCAGCCCCCGTCCCACAAGGAGTAACACTGAAGCTTTCTTT	CASSPRPTRSNTEAFF
TRBJ1-5	.	.	TRBV21-1	TGTGCCAGCAGGGCGGGGGGTCAGCCCCAGCATTTT	CASRAGGQPQHF
TRBJ2-1	.	.	TRBV5-6	TGTGCCAGCAGCTTGAGTAGAAGCTCCTACAATGAGCAGTTCTTC	CASSLSRSSYNEQFF
TRBJ2-3	TRBD2	.	TRBV29-1	TGCAGCGTTGAAGAAGGGCGCGGGAGAGAGACAGATACGCAGTATTTT	CSVEEGRGRETDTQYF
TRBJ1-4	TRBD1	once	TRBV5-6	TGTGCCAGCAGCTTGGTCACAGGGGCAAGGGAAAAACTGTTTTTT	CASSLVTGAREKLFF
TRBJ2-2	TRBD2	.	TRBV6-1	TGTGCCAGCAGTGGCAGACTAGCGGGAGGTGTAGACACCGGGGAGCTGTTTTTT	CASSGRLAGGVDTGELFF
TRBJ2-1	TRBD2	.	TRBV15	TGTGCCACCAGCAGAGGACGGGAGGGCAATGAGCAGTTCTTC	CATSRGREGNEQFF
TRBJ1-2	.	.	TRBV9	TGTGCCAGCAGCGTAGCTTCCCAGGGAAGAGACTATGGCTACACCTTC	CASSVASQGRDYGYTF